A selection of T cell receptor beta chains follows, all from one sample in a study of CD8+ T cells in alopecia areata. Method: immunoSEQ multiplex PCR; TCRdb's copy keeps in-frame clones and lacks some. The sample holds some 170,000 clones, about 48% seen once. The sample in question was CD8+ T cells sorted from blood, obtained at week 24, from a patient treated with tofacitinib. Receptors originate from a human donor with alopecia areata. Each CDR3 is given without its conserved first and last residue.

J: TRBJ2-7; V: TRBV7-2; CDR3: ASSELPGGFRHEQY
J: TRBJ2-7; V: TRBV4-1; CDR3: ASSLGQGLDEQY
J: TRBJ2-5; V: TRBV6-5; CDR3: ASSLGGEETQY
J: TRBJ2-2; V: TRBV29-1; CDR3: SVELGTGINTGELF
J: TRBJ1-2; V: TRBV15; CDR3: ATSRGQGSYGYT
J: TRBJ2-1; V: TRBV4-3; CDR3: ASSQDRGPPYNEQF
J: TRBJ2-7; V: TRBV5-1; CDR3: ASSLEGQGNYEQY
J: TRBJ1-1; V: TRBV7-6; CDR3: ASSPRGGSPMNTEAF
J: TRBJ1-2; V: TRBV23-1; CDR3: ASSQSILGAPDQFGYT
J: TRBJ2-6; V: TRBV7-6; CDR3: ASSPDRVPGANVLT
J: TRBJ1-2; V: TRBV29-1; CDR3: SVPDGSNYGYT
J: TRBJ2-7; V: TRBV19; CDR3: ASSLTISSYEQY
J: TRBJ1-1; V: TRBV5-1; CDR3: ASSTTAANTEAF
J: TRBJ2-7; V: TRBV10-2; CDR3: ASSDPLLGYEQY
J: TRBJ2-3; V: TRBV27; CDR3: ASSLVEGYTDTQY
J: TRBJ2-3; V: TRBV9; CDR3: ASSVFGGSTDTQY
J: TRBJ1-2; V: TRBV6-5; CDR3: ASSYSTGYGYT
J: TRBJ2-1; V: TRBV7-9; CDR3: ASSSVLAGENNEQF
J: TRBJ2-6; V: TRBV28; CDR3: ASSTGRMRSSGANVLT
J: TRBJ1-6; V: TRBV5-4; CDR3: ASTMGTGASPLH
J: TRBJ2-2; V: TRBV7-9; CDR3: ASEPADTGELF
J: TRBJ2-3; V: TRBV19; CDR3: ASSTWTSGAPDTQY
J: TRBJ1-1; V: TRBV30; CDR3: AWSWDNMNTEAF
J: TRBJ2-1; V: TRBV19; CDR3: ASSWGEGYNEQF
J: TRBJ1-2; V: TRBV5-1; CDR3: ASSSGQRGYT
J: TRBJ1-1; V: TRBV29-1; CDR3: STDMNTEAF
J: TRBJ2-1; V: TRBV29-1; CDR3: SVEQGSNEQF
J: TRBJ2-1; V: TRBV7-2; CDR3: ASSLSQGRYNEQF
J: TRBJ2-7; V: TRBV27; CDR3: ASSLQGTTYEQY
J: TRBJ2-7; V: TRBV14; CDR3: ASSLSNRGSYEQY
J: TRBJ1-2; V: TRBV29-1; CDR3: SVEDGDRAVVEDGYT
J: TRBJ1-5; V: TRBV19; CDR3: ASSIGGPQPQH
J: TRBJ1-2; V: TRBV6-1; CDR3: ASSQAGGSNYGYT
J: TRBJ1-1; V: TRBV7-3; CDR3: ASSLNAGREAF
J: TRBJ1-2; V: TRBV11-2; CDR3: ASSAGTGVRIYGYT
J: TRBJ2-1; V: TRBV2; CDR3: AMKWTSSDNEQF
J: TRBJ1-5; V: TRBV5-1; CDR3: ASSQNSNQPQH
J: TRBJ1-5; V: TRBV7-8; CDR3: ASSPSPGQGNQPQH
J: TRBJ2-3; V: TRBV4-3; CDR3: ASSQEARSHDTQY
J: TRBJ2-3; V: TRBV7-2; CDR3: ASSSQTSGYTDTQY
J: TRBJ2-1; V: TRBV29-1; CDR3: SVETGQGYNEQF
J: TRBJ1-1; V: TRBV30; CDR3: AWSVQGTEAF
J: TRBJ2-3; V: TRBV7-6; CDR3: ASSLAVAYTDTQY
J: TRBJ1-2; V: TRBV4-3; CDR3: ASSQRQGDGYT
J: TRBJ2-7; V: TRBV30; CDR3: AWSVTGEQY
J: TRBJ2-7; V: TRBV29-1; CDR3: SVVFLTGGHEQY
J: TRBJ1-4; V: TRBV27; CDR3: ASSPLSGPNEKLF
J: TRBJ2-7; V: TRBV9; CDR3: ASSPGQGNYEQY
J: TRBJ1-2; V: TRBV4-3; CDR3: ASSQDGGGNYGYT
J: TRBJ1-4; V: TRBV7-6; CDR3: ASSLVDTGDEKLF
J: TRBJ2-7; V: TRBV10-3; CDR3: AISRTGGDEQY
J: TRBJ1-1; V: TRBV25-1; CDR3: ASSEYYEDSEAF
J: TRBJ2-7; V: TRBV5-6; CDR3: ASSSGTGDEQY
J: TRBJ2-1; V: TRBV29-1; CDR3: SARDDEGGSHNEQF
J: TRBJ1-1; V: TRBV30; CDR3: AWRASGWAF
J: TRBJ2-7; V: TRBV29-1; CDR3: SVRQGATEQY
J: TRBJ2-7; V: TRBV4-1; CDR3: ASSPSGTEQY
J: TRBJ1-5; V: TRBV19; CDR3: ASSHRDYNQPQH
J: TRBJ2-1; V: TRBV4-3; CDR3: ASSQEPRGFNEQF
J: TRBJ2-1; V: TRBV30; CDR3: AWTIGLHNEQF